This record looks at one T cell receptor beta chain sequence and its context. Germline-derived CDR1 and CDR2 are SGHAT and FQNNGV. The CDR3 is made up of 14 amino acids. V was trimmed by 5 bases and J by 6 bases, leaving 13 bases between them. This sample was taken from a study of resident and recirculating memory T cells in vitiligo. Clones were sequenced by immunoSEQ multiplex PCR, and TCRdb holds only the in-frame ones, with some missing. This table has 75,000 to 85,000 clones, about 91% appearing once. The chain recombines TRBV11-2 with TRBJ2-2; possible D gene TRBD1, 5 bases. The sample taken for sequencing was blood. The sequence came from a male donor with vitiligo. CDR3 in DNA: TGTGCCAGCAGCCTAAATCAGGGATCCGGGGAGCTGTTTTTT. Translation gives CASSLNQGSGELFF.